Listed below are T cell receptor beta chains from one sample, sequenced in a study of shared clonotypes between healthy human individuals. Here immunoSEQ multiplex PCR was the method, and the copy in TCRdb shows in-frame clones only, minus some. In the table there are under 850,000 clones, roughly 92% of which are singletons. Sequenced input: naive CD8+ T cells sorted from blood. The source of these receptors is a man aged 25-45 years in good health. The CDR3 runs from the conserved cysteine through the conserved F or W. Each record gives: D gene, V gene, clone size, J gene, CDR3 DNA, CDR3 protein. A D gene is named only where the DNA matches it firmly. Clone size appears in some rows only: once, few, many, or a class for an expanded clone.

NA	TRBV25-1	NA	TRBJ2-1	TGTGCCAGCAGTGAATCAGGAAATGAGCAGTTCTTC	CASSESGNEQFF
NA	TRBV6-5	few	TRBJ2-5	TGTGCCAGCAGTTATTCTGGAGCAGAGACCCAGTACTTC	CASSYSGAETQYF
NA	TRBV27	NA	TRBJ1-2	TGTGCCAGCAGTTTGACAGGCTCCTATGGCTACACCTTC	CASSLTGSYGYTF
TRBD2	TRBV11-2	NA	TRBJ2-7	TGTGCCAGCAGTTCCCCCGTAGGGCTAGCGGGTTACGAGCAGTACTTC	CASSSPVGLAGYEQYF
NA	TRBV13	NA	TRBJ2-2	TGTGCCAGCAGCCGCCAGGCAGGGGCCACCGGGGAGCTGTTTTTT	CASSRQAGATGELFF
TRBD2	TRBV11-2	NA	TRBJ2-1	TGTGCCAGCAGCCCACCTTTCGGGGGGGGCTACAATGAGCAGTTCTTC	CASSPPFGGGYNEQFF
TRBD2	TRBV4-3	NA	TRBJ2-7	TGCGCCAGCAGCCAAGCAGGACTAGCGGACGACGAGCAGTACTTC	CASSQAGLADDEQYF
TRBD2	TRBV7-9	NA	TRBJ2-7	TGTGCCAGCAGCCCAAGCGGGGACTCCTACGAGCAGTACTTC	CASSPSGDSYEQYF
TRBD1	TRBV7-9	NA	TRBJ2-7	TGTGCCAGCAGCTCCCAACCGGGACAGGAGAGCTCCTACGAGCAGTACTTC	CASSSQPGQESSYEQYF
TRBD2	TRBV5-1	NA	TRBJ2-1	TGCGCCAGCAGCCCGACCGGTAGCGGGAGGGACTACAATGAGCAGTTCTTC	CASSPTGSGRDYNEQFF
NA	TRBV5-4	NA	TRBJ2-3	TGTGCCAGCAGCGGGACCGCAAGCACAGATACGCAGTATTTT	CASSGTASTDTQYF
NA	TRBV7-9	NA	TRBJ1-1	TGTGCCAGCAGCTTAGCGGACTCTGAAGCTTTCTTT	CASSLADSEAFF
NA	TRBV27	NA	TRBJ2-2	TGTGCCAGCAGTTTAGTGATGAGGAACACCGGGGAGCTGTTTTTT	CASSLVMRNTGELFF
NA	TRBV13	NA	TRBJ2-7	TGTGCCAGCAGCTTACGGGGCCCGGACGAGCAGTACTTC	CASSLRGPDEQYF
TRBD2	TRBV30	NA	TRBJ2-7	TGTGCCTGGGGGAGGCGGGAGGGCCACGAGCAGTACTTC	CAWGRREGHEQYF
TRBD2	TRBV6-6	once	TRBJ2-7	TGTGCCAGCAGTTACGAACTAGCGGGAGCCTACGAGCAGTACTTC	CASSYELAGAYEQYF
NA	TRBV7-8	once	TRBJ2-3	TGTGCCAGCAGCTTAGCGGCCTGGGTTTACACAGATACGCAGTATTTT	CASSLAAWVYTDTQYF
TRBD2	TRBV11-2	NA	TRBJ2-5	TGTGCCAGCAGCTTGGGACTAGCGGGGGAAGAGACCCAGTACTTC	CASSLGLAGEETQYF
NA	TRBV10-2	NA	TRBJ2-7	TGCGCCAGCAGTGAGTCAGGACCATACGAGCAGTACTTC	CASSESGPYEQYF
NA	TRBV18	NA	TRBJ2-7	TGTGCCAGCTCATACCCAGAATCCTACGAGCAGTACTTC	CASSYPESYEQYF
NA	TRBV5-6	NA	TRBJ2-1	TGTGCCAGCAGCTTAGGCAATGAGCAGTTCTTC	CASSLGNEQFF
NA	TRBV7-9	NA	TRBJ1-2	TGTGCCAGCAGCTTAGCACCGACGACTGAGCCCACTAACTATGGCTACACCTTC	CASSLAPTTEPTNYGYTF
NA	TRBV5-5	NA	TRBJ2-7	TGTGCCAGCAGCTTAAATCAGGGGAGCTCCTACGAGCAGTACTTC	CASSLNQGSSYEQYF
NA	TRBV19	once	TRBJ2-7	TGTGCCAGTAGTCCCGGACAGTTCTCCTACGAGCAGTACTTC	CASSPGQFSYEQYF
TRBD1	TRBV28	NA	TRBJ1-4	TGTGCCACCCAAGGCCGGGACAGGGGCTTGGCAACTAATGAAAAACTGTTTTTT	CATQGRDRGLATNEKLFF
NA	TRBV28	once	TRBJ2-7	TGTGCCAGCTTGCACAATTCCTACGAGCAGTACTTC	CASLHNSYEQYF
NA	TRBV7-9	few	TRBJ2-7	TGTGCCAGCAGCTTAGGGCTAGTTCCCTACGAGCAGTACTTC	CASSLGLVPYEQYF
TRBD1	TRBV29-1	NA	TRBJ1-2	TGCAGCGTTGAAGACATGACAGGGGCAAACTATGGCTACACCTTC	CSVEDMTGANYGYTF
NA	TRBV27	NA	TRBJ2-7	TGTGCCAGCAGTTTAGGGATCTTCTACGAGCAGTACTTC	CASSLGIFYEQYF
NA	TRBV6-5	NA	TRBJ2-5	TGTGCCAGCAGTTTCAACCCCAGAGACCAAGAGACCCAGTACTTC	CASSFNPRDQETQYF
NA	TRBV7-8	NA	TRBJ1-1	TGTGCCAGCAGCAAAGATGTGCGGGAAGCTTTCTTT	CASSKDVREAFF